These 14 T cell receptor beta chains were all obtained from the same sample, sequenced in a study. TCRdb itself ran the 5' RACE reads through MiXCR, one entry per CDR3 protein. The sample has over 50,000 distinct CDR3 sequences, approximately 29% seen once. Sequencing input: tumor-infiltrating naive CD4+ T cells sorted from the breast tumor. Indicated subset: naive CD4+ T cells, CD4+CD45RA+CD25-. The receptors derive from a female donor with breast cancer.

This clonotype was seen more than once but under ten times. The rearrangement uses TRBV20-1 and TRBJ2-5; D gene unclear. V was shortened by 1 base and J by 5 bases, with 8 bases between the two germline ends. The CDR3 is 12 residues long. Germline assignment: CDR1 DFQATT and CDR2 SNEGSKA (reference sequence). The CDR3 loop is CSARGAVETQYF. Here the CDR3 DNA reads TGCAGTGCTAGAGGGGCGGTGGAGACCCAGTACTTC.

This clonotype has only a few counts. The chain joins TRBV30 to TRBJ2-3, with 11 bases that match TRBD2. The CDR3 consists of 13 residues. Germline trimming cut 0 bases from V and 14 bases from J; bases unmatched to any gene: 7. Germline V gives CDR1 GTSNPN, CDR2 SVGIG (reference sequence). The CDR3 DNA reads as TGTGCCTGGAGTGTACTAGCGGGAGCCGTGTCGTATTTT. Translated: CAWSVLAGAVSYF.

This clonotype came up a few times. CDR3 region: CASSLAGGRETQYF. The CDR3 coding sequence is TGCGCCAGCAGCTTGGCGGGGGGCCGGGAGACCCAGTACTTC. V is TRBV5-1 and J is TRBJ2-5; D possibly corresponds to TRBD2 (7 bases). The CDR3 is 14 residues long. The germline V gene has CDR1 SGHRS and CDR2 YFSETQ. Deletions cut 0 bases from V and 5 bases from J, with 11 bases between. The variable domain in full, with the rest retrieved from reference TRBV5-1 and TRBJ2-5, is KAGVTQTPRYLIKTRGQQVTLSCSPISGHRSVSWYQQTPGQGLQFLFEYFSETQRNKGNFPGRFSGRQFSNSRSEMNVSTLELGDSALYLCASSLAGGRETQYFGPGTRLLVL.

The chain combines TRBV7-6 with TRBJ1-3, with D unresolved. CDR3 size: 16 residues. Germline-derived CDR1 and CDR2 are SGHVS and FNYEAQ. Trimming took off 8 bases at V and 0 bases at J, with 17 bases between the two ends. The CDR3, as DNA: TGTGCCAGCGGTCCCGGATGGCAAGTCTCTGGAAACACCATATATTTT. Translating gives CASGPGWQVSGNTIYF.

This chain links TRBV27 with TRBJ2-3; D could derive from TRBD1 or TRBD2 (5 bases each). Germline V lookup: CDR1 MNHEY, CDR2 SMNVEV (reference sequence). Trimming removed 6 bases at V and 6 bases at J, with 16 bases between. This CDR3 spans 14 amino acids. CDR3 amino acids: CASRWGFSSDTQYF. CDR3 in DNA: TGTGCCAGCAGATGGGGGTTCAGTTCGGATACGCAGTATTTT.

This clonotype was picked up many times. J is TRBJ2-4 and V is TRBV6-2 or TRBV6-3; TRBD2 matches at 7 bases. The germline CDR1 and CDR2 sequences are MNHEY and SVGEGT. After removal of 8 bases from V and 3 bases from J, the junction contained 10 bases not matched to a gene. The CDR3 consists of 15 residues. The CDR3 loop is CASGLAASVKNIQYF. As DNA, the CDR3 is TGTGCCAGCGGGCTAGCGGCTAGCGTCAAAAACATTCAGTACTTC.

To note about this clonotype: Germline and junction disagree at one end, which may indicate a read error. The rearrangement uses TRBV5-1 and TRBJ2-7; D call uncertain. Per germline, CDR1 SGHRS and CDR2 YFSETQ. The CDR3 loop spans 14 amino acids. CDR3 residues: CASSLAPGPYGQYF. CDR3 DNA sequence: TGCGCCAGCAGCTTGGCACCTGGGCCCTACGGGCAGTACTTC.

There are many counts of this clonotype. The rearrangement links TRBV6-1 to TRBJ2-5; TRBD1 matches 7 bases. Looked up from germline, CDR1 is MNHNS and CDR2 is SASEGT. Trimming took 8 bases from V and 11 from J; bases not matched to a gene: 11. CDR3 size: 12 residues. Here the CDR3 reads CASVGTASGQYF. The CDR3 DNA reads TGTGCCAGCGTGGGGACAGCCTCGGGACAGTACTTC.

This chain links TRBV5-1 with TRBJ1-4, with 9 bases matching TRBD1. J lost 8 bases, V lost 3 bases, and 2 bases had no gene match. Germline CDR1 SGHRS, CDR2 YFSETQ. The CDR3 spans 13 residues. CDR3 in amino acids: CASSWTGDEKLFF. CDR3 nucleotides: TGCGCCAGCAGCTGGACAGGGGACGAAAAACTGTTTTTT.

A remark on this clonotype: This may arise from a read error, as a much more abundant clone is one base away. The V gene is TRBV5-4, the J gene TRBJ1-1; D might be TRBD1 (6 bases). The V and J ends lost 0 bases and 10 bases respectively, with 13 bases between them. CDR1 and CDR2 (germline): SGHNT, YYREEE (reference sequence). The CDR3 runs to 13 residues. The CDR3, as DNA: TGTGCCAGCAGCTTGGCCCCGACAGGCGGAGCTTTCTTT. Its protein is CASSLAPTGGAFF.

This clonotype has more than one count but fewer than ten. This chain connects TRBV2 to TRBJ2-5; D uncertain. The germline CDR1 and CDR2 sequences are SNHLY and FYNNEI. Between the trimmed V and J ends, which lost 5 bases and 4 bases, there was a span of 8 bases. The CDR3 consists of 12 residues. CDR3 sequence reads: CASSSHGETQYF. The DNA of the CDR3 is TGTGCCAGCAGTTCCCATGGAGAGACCCAGTACTTC.

The chain joins TRBV6-2 or TRBV6-3 to TRBJ2-4, with TRBD2 identical over 12 bases. The V segment lost 2 bases and the J segment 12 bases; nucleotides outside the gene matches: 11. This CDR3 spans 16 amino acids. Looked up from germline, CDR1 is MNHEY and CDR2 is SVGEGT. The chain's CDR3 is CASSYPPRLAGVPQYF. CDR3 DNA: TGTGCCAGCAGTTACCCGCCCAGACTAGCGGGAGTACCTCAGTACTTC.

This clonotype appeared once. Since a much larger clone is just one base distant, this may be a read error. This chain connects TRBV28 to TRBJ1-2; D might be TRBD1 (5 bases). Germline V gene data show CDR1 as MDHEN and CDR2 as SYDVKM. This CDR3 is 17 amino acids long. DNA for the CDR3: TGTGTCAGCAGTTATCTAAGGGGACGACTCTCTTTCTATGGCTACACCTTC. Its protein product is CVSSYLRGRLSFYGYTF.

V gene TRBV25-1 combines with J gene TRBJ2-3; D is perhaps TRBD2 (5 bases). The CDR3 contains 15 residues. Deletions cut 3 bases from V and 1 base from J, with 11 bases between. The germline V gene has CDR1 MGHDK and CDR2 SYGVNS. The DNA for the CDR3 is TGTGCCAGCAGTGACCGAAGCGGAGGCACAGATACGCAGTATTTT. It encodes CASSDRSGGTDTQYF.